The 19 T cell receptor beta chains given below trace back to one sample, sequenced in a study of shared clonotypes between healthy human individuals. The data were produced by immunoSEQ multiplex PCR, yet TCRdb's version contains in-frame clones alone and is incomplete. This table holds approximately 2,000,000 clones, over 85% found once. Naive CD8 isolation took CD45RO-negative cells positively selected for CCR7 and excluded terminally differentiated effector memory CD45RA+ cells. The sequencing sample was made of naive CD8+ T cells from PBMCs. The receptors originated from a man aged 18 to 29 in good health. Some clones in this sample may be carry-over from other donors' samples.

The rearrangement uses TRBV7-9 and TRBJ1-4; 7 nucleotides match TRBD1. Germline CDR1 reads SEHNR; CDR2 reads FQNEAQ (reference sequence). The V and J ends lost 1 base and 0 bases, in that order; junction bases with no gene match: 8. The CDR3 has 18 residues. The CDR3 loop reads CASSLVWRGPATNEKLFF. The CDR3 nucleotides are TGTGCCAGCAGCTTAGTATGGAGGGGGCCTGCAACTAATGAAAAACTGTTTTTT.

This clone was found once. The rearrangement links TRBV2 to TRBJ2-6; D perhaps matches TRBD2 (5 bases). V dropped 4 bases and J dropped 0 bases, with 16 bases sitting between them. This CDR3 is 18 amino acids long. Germline loops: CDR1 SNHLY, CDR2 FYNNEI. CDR3 residues: CASSGPRGDLSGANVLTF. The CDR3 DNA is TGTGCCAGCAGTGGCCCCCGGGGAGACCTCTCTGGGGCCAACGTCCTGACTTTC.

Details on this clone: Other nucleotide sequences in the sample specify the same CDR3. The rearrangement joins TRBV7-2 to TRBJ2-1; 8 bases align to TRBD2. The CDR3 has 15 amino acids. The germline V gene encodes CDR1 SGHTA and CDR2 FQGNSA. V shed 2 bases, J shed 1 base, and the junction held 1 base outside the gene matches. The CDR3 sequence is CASSLRGGSYNEQFF. CDR3 DNA sequence: TGTGCCAGCAGCTTACGGGGGGGATCCTACAATGAGCAGTTCTTC. Together with reference TRBV7-2 and TRBJ2-1, the CDR3 gives the full variable domain: GAGVSQSPSNKVTEKGKDVELRCDPISGHTALYWYRQSLGQGLEFLIYFQGNSAPDKSGLPSDRFSAERTGGSVSTLTIQRTQQEDSAVYLCASSLRGGSYNEQFFGPGTRLTVL.

V is TRBV2 and J is TRBJ2-3, with 10 bases identical to TRBD2. Per the germline V gene, CDR1 is SNHLY and CDR2 is FYNNEI. This CDR3 is built from 16 residues. The J segment lost 8 bases and the V segment lost 4 bases, leaving 12 bases of the junction unmatched. The CDR3 DNA is TGTGCCAGCAGTGTCGGCAGCGGGGGGGGCTTCGGTACGCAGTATTTT. It codes for CASSVGSGGGFGTQYF. The full variable domain, completed using reference TRBV2 and TRBJ2-3, is EPEVTQTPSHQVTQMGQEVILRCVPISNHLYFYWYRQILGQKVEFLVSFYNNEISEKSEIFDDQFSVERPDGSNFTLKIRSTKLEDSAMYFCASSVGSGGGFGTQYFGPGTRLTVL.

V and J are TRBV15 and TRBJ2-7; no clear D. The CDR3 has 14 residues. Trimming pared 0 bases from V and 3 bases from J, leaving 9 bases between. Germline loops: CDR1 LNHNV, CDR2 YYDKDF (reference sequence). CDR3 sequence: CATSRDPRNYEQYF. In nucleotides, the CDR3 is TGTGCCACCAGCAGAGATCCTCGGAACTACGAGCAGTACTTC.

The V call is TRBV7-9, the J call TRBJ2-7; TRBD2 aligns across 15 bases. The trim removed 4 bases at V and 4 bases at J, leaving 8 bases unmatched. The CDR3 runs 17 residues. Per germline, CDR1 SEHNR and CDR2 FQNEAQ (reference sequence). The CDR3 here is CASSSKGGLAGGYEQYF. DNA of the CDR3: TGTGCCAGCAGCTCCAAGGGGGGACTAGCGGGAGGTTACGAGCAGTACTTC.

The chain links TRBV5-1 to TRBJ1-1; 9 nucleotides align to TRBD1. Germline CDR1 reads SGHRS; CDR2 reads YFSETQ. The CDR3 has 16 residues. Trimming removed 1 base from V and 5 bases from J; junction bases left unmatched: 9. The CDR3 DNA reads as TGCGCCAGCAGCTTGTACCAACAGGGGGCTGATACTGAAGCTTTCTTT. Translating gives CASSLYQQGADTEAFF. Filled out from reference TRBV5-1 and TRBJ1-1, the complete variable domain reads KAGVTQTPRYLIKTRGQQVTLSCSPISGHRSVSWYQQTPGQGLQFLFEYFSETQRNKGNFPGRFSGRQFSNSRSEMNVSTLELGDSALYLCASSLYQQGADTEAFFGQGTRLTVV.

The chain uses TRBV11-2 and TRBJ1-1, with a possible D match to TRBD1 (6 bases). The CDR3 contains 14 residues. CDR1 is SGHAT and CDR2 is FQNNGV in the germline V gene. V was shortened by 4 bases and J by 1 base, with 10 bases between the two germline ends. The CDR3 nucleotides read TGTGCCAGCAGCTCGAGGGGGGCGAACACTGAAGCTTTCTTT. It translates to CASSSRGANTEAFF.

V and J are TRBV10-1 and TRBJ1-4; perhaps TRBD1 as D (6 bases). Per germline, CDR1 WNHNN and CDR2 SYGVQD (reference sequence). The germline V and J ends were trimmed by 4 bases and 5 bases, with 23 bases remaining between them. The CDR3 extends over 18 amino acids. CDR3 sequence (DNA): TGCGCCAGCAGTGGCTCGACAGGCCAACCACTGGGGAATGAAAAACTGTTTTTT. This codes for CASSGSTGQPLGNEKLFF.

V usage is TRBV7-9 and J usage is TRBJ2-3; D is ambiguous. CDR1 and CDR2 from the germline V gene are SEHNR and FQNEAQ (reference sequence). V lost 1 base and J lost 4, with 18 bases in between. The length of the CDR3 is 17 residues. CDR3 sequence reads: CASSLVGNTGLPDTQYF. CDR3 nucleotide sequence: TGTGCCAGCAGCTTAGTCGGCAACACGGGTTTGCCAGATACGCAGTATTTT.

J is TRBJ2-3 and V is TRBV7-9, with TRBD2 identical over 8 bases. The V and J ends lost 7 bases and 4 bases, in that order; junction bases with no gene match: 22. Germline loops: CDR1 SEHNR, CDR2 FQNEAQ (reference sequence). This CDR3 comprises 19 residues. Written as DNA, the CDR3 is TGTGCCAGCAACCCCGCAGGAATCCCAGCGGGAGTGGTAGCAGATACGCAGTATTTT. As protein: CASNPAGIPAGVVADTQYF.

The DNA of the CDR3 is TGCGCCAGCAGCTCGAGGGGGCCGGCTAATGAAAAACTGTTTTTT. Protein product: CASSSRGPANEKLFF. The chain links TRBV5-1 to TRBJ1-4; 7 bases fit TRBD1. Germline CDR1 SGHRS, CDR2 YFSETQ. The CDR3 consists of 15 residues. J was trimmed by 3 bases and V by 3 bases; bases with no gene match: 5.

V usage is TRBV5-5 and J usage is TRBJ1-1; 10 nucleotides agree with TRBD1. This CDR3 comprises 14 residues. With 4 bases clipped from V and 4 bases from J, the junction kept 4 bases outside the gene matches. Germline lookup yields CDR1 SGHKS and CDR2 YYEKEE (reference sequence). Written as DNA, the CDR3 is TGTGCCAGCAGCAAGACAGGGGGCGGCACTGAAGCTTTCTTT. Protein product: CASSKTGGGTEAFF.

This chain joins TRBV6-5 and TRBJ1-1; possible D gene TRBD1, 5 bases. Trimming pared 6 bases from V and 4 bases from J, leaving 18 bases between. The germline V gene has CDR1 MNHEY and CDR2 SVGAGI. The CDR3 is 15 residues long. The CDR3 reads CASRPTARESTEAFF. CDR3 nucleotides: TGTGCCAGCAGGCCGACAGCCAGGGAGAGCACTGAAGCTTTCTTT.

The genes are TRBV7-9 and TRBJ2-2; maybe TRBD1 (6 bases). CDR1 is SEHNR and CDR2 is FQNEAQ in the germline V gene (reference sequence). The CDR3 covers 16 residues. V shed 4 bases and J shed 0 bases, with 12 bases lying between them. CDR3 nucleotide sequence: TGTGCCAGCAGCTCCTGGGACACCGCGAACACCGGGGAGCTGTTTTTT. Protein product: CASSSWDTANTGELFF. Supplemented by reference TRBV7-9 and TRBJ2-2, the full variable domain reads DTGVSQNPRHKITKRGQNVTFRCDPISEHNRLYWYRQTLGQGPEFLTYFQNEAQLEKSRLLSDRFSAERPKGSFSTLEIQRTEQGDSAMYLCASSSWDTANTGELFFGEGSRLTVL.

The rearrangement joins TRBV29-1 to TRBJ1-2; D might be TRBD1 (5 bases). CDR1 and CDR2 from the germline V gene are SQVTM and ANQGSEA. This CDR3 spans 15 amino acids. V lost 0 bases and J 3 bases, leaving 14 bases between the germline ends. CDR3 bases: TGCAGCGTTGAAGAAACGGGGGAGATTTACTATGGCTACACCTTC. The encoded protein is CSVEETGEIYYGYTF.

The chain links TRBV4-1 to TRBJ2-1; D call uncertain. V dropped 0 bases and J dropped 7 bases, with 10 bases sitting between them. Germline V gene lookup returns CDR1 MGHRA and CDR2 YSYEKL. The CDR3 has 14 residues. The CDR3 is CASSQDRSPNEQFF. As DNA, the CDR3 is TGCGCCAGCAGCCAAGATCGAAGTCCAAATGAGCAGTTCTTC.

The chain couples TRBV27 to TRBJ1-2; possible D gene TRBD1, 5 bases. The CDR3 consists of 15 residues. The germline V and J ends were trimmed by 2 bases and 5 bases, with 15 bases remaining between them. Per germline, CDR1 MNHEY and CDR2 SMNVEV (reference sequence). CDR3 sequence (DNA): TGTGCCAGCAGTTTAAACGGTGCAGGGAGGTATGGCTACACCTTC. Translated: CASSLNGAGRYGYTF.

This clone has a single count. V usage is TRBV27 and J usage is TRBJ2-1, with 10 bases that match TRBD2. Trimming at V came to 3 bases and at J to 10 bases, leaving 6 bases not matched to a gene. In germline, CDR1 is MNHEY, CDR2 SMNVEV (reference sequence). The CDR3 is 14 residues long. The CDR3 loop is CASSLWTSGLEQFF. The CDR3 DNA reads as TGTGCCAGCAGTTTGTGGACTAGCGGATTAGAGCAGTTCTTC.